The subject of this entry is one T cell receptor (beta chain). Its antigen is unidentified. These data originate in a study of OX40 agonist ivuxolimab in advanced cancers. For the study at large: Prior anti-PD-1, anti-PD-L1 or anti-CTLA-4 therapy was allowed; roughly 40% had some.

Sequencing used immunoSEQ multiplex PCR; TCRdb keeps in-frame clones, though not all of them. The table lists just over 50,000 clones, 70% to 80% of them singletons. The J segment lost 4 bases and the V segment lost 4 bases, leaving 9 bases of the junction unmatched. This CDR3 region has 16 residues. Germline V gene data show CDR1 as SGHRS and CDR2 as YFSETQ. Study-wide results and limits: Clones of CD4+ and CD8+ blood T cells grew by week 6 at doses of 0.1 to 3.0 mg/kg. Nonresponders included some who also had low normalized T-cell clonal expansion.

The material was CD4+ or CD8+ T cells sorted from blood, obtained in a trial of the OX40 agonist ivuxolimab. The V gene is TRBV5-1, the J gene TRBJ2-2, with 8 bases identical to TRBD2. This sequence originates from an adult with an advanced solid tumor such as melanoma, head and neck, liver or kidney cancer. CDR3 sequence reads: CASSGTSGSGTGELFF. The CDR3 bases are TGCGCCAGCAGCGGAACAAGCGGGAGTGGCACCGGGGAGCTGTTTTTT.